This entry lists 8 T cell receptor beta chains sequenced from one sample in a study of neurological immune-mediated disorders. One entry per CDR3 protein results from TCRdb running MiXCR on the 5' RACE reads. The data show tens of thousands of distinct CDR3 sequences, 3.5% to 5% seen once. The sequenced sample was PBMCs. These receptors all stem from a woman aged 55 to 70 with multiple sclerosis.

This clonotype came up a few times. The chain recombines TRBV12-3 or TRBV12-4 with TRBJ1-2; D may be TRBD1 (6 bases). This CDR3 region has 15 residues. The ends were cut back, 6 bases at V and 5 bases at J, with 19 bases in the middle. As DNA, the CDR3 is TGTGCCAGCAGCTTAACCGAGACAGGCGGGTATGGCTACACCTTC. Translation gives CASSLTETGGYGYTF.

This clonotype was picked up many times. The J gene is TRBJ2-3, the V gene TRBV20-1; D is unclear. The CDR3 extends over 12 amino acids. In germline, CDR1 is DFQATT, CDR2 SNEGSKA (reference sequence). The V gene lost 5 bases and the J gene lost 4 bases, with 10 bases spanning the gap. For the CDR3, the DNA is TGCAGTGCTGGCGCCCGATCAGATACGCAGTATTTT. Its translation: CSAGARSDTQYF.

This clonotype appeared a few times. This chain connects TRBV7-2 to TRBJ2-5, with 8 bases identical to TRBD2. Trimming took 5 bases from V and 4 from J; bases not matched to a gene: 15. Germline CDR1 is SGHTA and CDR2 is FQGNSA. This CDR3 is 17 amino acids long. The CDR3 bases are TGTGCCAGCAGCCAGGCGTACAGCGGGAGCTTCGTAGAGACCCAGTACTTC. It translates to CASSQAYSGSFVETQYF. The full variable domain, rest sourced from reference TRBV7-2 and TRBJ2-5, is GAGVSQSPSNKVTEKGKDVELRCDPISGHTALYWYRQSLGQGLEFLIYFQGNSAPDKSGLPSDRFSAERTGGSVSTLTIQRTQQEDSAVYLCASSQAYSGSFVETQYFGPGTRLLVL.

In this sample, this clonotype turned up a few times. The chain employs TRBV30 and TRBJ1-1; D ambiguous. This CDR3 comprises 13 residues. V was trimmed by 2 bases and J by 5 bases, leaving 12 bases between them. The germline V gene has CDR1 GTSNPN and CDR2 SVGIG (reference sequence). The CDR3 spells CAWSSMRETEAFF. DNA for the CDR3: TGTGCCTGGAGTAGTATGCGGGAAACTGAAGCTTTCTTT.

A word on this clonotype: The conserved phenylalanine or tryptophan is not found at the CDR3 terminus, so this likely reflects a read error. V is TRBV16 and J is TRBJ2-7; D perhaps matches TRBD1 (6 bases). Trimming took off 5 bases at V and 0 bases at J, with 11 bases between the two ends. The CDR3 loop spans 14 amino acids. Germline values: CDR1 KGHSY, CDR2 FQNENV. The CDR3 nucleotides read TGTGCCAGCAGCTACAGGGACCTCTCCTACGAGCAGTACATC. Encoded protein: CASSYRDLSYEQYI.

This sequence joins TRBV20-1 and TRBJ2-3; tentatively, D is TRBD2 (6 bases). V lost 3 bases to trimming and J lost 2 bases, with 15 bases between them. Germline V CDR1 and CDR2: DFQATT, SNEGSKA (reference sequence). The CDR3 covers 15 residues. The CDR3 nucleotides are TGCAGTGCTAGTGTGCTAGCGAGATTCACAGATACGCAGTATTTT. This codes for CSASVLARFTDTQYF.

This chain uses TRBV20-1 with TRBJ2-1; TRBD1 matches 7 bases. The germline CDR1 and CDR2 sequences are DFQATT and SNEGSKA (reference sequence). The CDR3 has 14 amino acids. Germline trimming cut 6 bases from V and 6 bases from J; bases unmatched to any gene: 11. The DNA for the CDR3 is TGCAGTGCCAGAACAGGGGTCGGCTTCAATGAGCAGTTCTTC. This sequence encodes CSARTGVGFNEQFF.

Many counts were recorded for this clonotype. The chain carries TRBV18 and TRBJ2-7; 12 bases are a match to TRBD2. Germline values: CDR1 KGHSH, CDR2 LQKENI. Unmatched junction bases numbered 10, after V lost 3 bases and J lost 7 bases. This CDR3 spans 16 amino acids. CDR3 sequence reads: CASSPNGLAGHGEQYV. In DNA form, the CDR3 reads TGTGCCAGCTCACCGAACGGACTAGCGGGACATGGGGAGCAGTACGTC.